The T cell receptor beta chain under discussion was sequenced for a study of cytotoxic CD8 clonotypes in ibrutinib-treated CLL. The data were produced by immunoSEQ multiplex PCR, yet TCRdb's version contains in-frame clones alone and is incomplete. The sample lists 130,000 or so clones; 70% to 85% were seen once. V was clipped by 8 bases and J by 1 base, with 5 bases between them. CDR3 length: 11 residues. CDR1 and CDR2 from the germline V gene are LNHDA and SQIVND (reference sequence). This clone was recorded once. The chain joins TRBV19 to TRBJ1-1; D remains ambiguous. The receptor was derived from a human donor with chronic lymphocytic leukemia. The source was PBMCs, collected after 12 months of ibrutinib treatment. The CDR3 region is CASLGNTEAFF. CDR3 DNA: TGTGCCAGTCTGGGGAACACTGAAGCTTTCTTT.